The clone carrying this T cell receptor beta chain was detected only a few times. The antigen is undetermined. Primers included in the PCR were 60 Vbeta and 13 Jbeta primers. Only in-frame clones appear in the TCRdb table, and some are missing; sequencing was by immunoSEQ multiplex PCR. The data show about 52,000 clones, with 72% seen just once and about 9.3% held by the top ten. The CDR3 has 14 residues. Germline CDR1 reads LNHDA; CDR2 reads SQIVND (reference sequence). Trimming left V 6 bases short and J 4 bases short, with 12 bases between. These data belong to a study of cytomegalovirus exposure and HLA in healthy donors. Study findings and constraints: Associated with cytomegalovirus, according to the listing, were around 160 TCR beta chains.

The material sequenced was PBMCs. V is TRBV19 and J is TRBJ1-4; TRBD1 is a possible D gene (6 bases). The TCR was taken from a woman aged 50 to 65 in good health and CMV-seronegative. CDR3 protein: CASSATGVNEKLFF. CDR3 nucleotide sequence: TGTGCCAGTAGCGCGACAGGTGTTAATGAAAAACTGTTTTTT.